This T cell receptor (beta chain) emerged from a study of T cells after yellow fever vaccination (dated by TCRdb to the late 2010s). Regarding the complete study: The SMART-Seq v4 Ultra Low Input RNA kit was used to prepare libraries from fractions with low cell numbers. To follow T-cell clones before and after primary and booster YFV17D yellow fever vaccination, bulk TCR alpha and beta repertoires were sequenced over time. Bulk PBMC replicates and cell subsets were isolated from blood drawn at multiple timepoints before and after both primary and secondary immunization. Two healthy male donors, one aged 18 to 30 and one aged 30 to 40 years, made up the cohort.

CDR1 SNHLY and CDR2 FYNNEI are derived from the germline V gene. Trimming removed 4 bases from V and 3 bases from J, leaving 12 bases between the germline ends. The CDR3 goes from the cysteine to the phenylalanine over 14 residues. Just CDR3 DNA is preserved here, 42 bases in frame from base 1. The treatment or condition label of this sample denotes: live attenuated yellow fever vaccine strain. At every blood-draw timepoint, two biological replicates of bulk PBMCs were collected. PBMCs were isolated from peripheral blood using a standard Ficoll-Paque protocol. TriZol was used to extract RNA from bulk PBMCs, CD4 and CD8 fractions, and dextramer-positive and dextramer-negative fractions. TCR cDNA was synthesized by 5'RACE template switching, which introduced a universal primer site and unique molecular identifiers. Priming for cDNA synthesis came from both the TCR alpha and TCR beta constant segments. Library amplification involved two PCR steps, and the second step added sample barcodes and sequencing adapters. Sequencing of libraries was performed on Illumina HiSeq 2500 (2x100 bp) or NovaSeq (2x150 bp). The paper's data handling went like this. Demultiplexing of reads and collapsing into UMI consensus sequences were performed with MIGEC, and V(D)J alignment was carried out with MiXCR. Vaccine-responding clonotypes were defined with edgeR using replicate PBMC samples, requiring FDR below 0.01 and a log2 fold change above 5 up to day 15. Bulk clonotypes were assigned CD4 or CD8 identity according to which sequenced CD4 or CD8 repertoire held them at higher abundance. TCRdb redid the processing of the public reads, applying fastp at Q25 and MiXCR, and retained in-frame beta chains. Here each entry gathers all rows of one CDR3 protein and keeps the most common genes and DNA. The V and J calls reflect TCRdb's pipeline rather than the authors' work. The sample contains 620,000 or so distinct CDR3 sequences, roughly a sixth of them found a single time. The ten biggest clones cover 17% of the sample.

Comment on this clonotype: Its specific antigen is unknown. No much larger clonotype is one base removed from it; base qualities were not supplied.

The study at large found these results: Computational filtering was needed because FACS-sorted repertoires could contain abundant contaminating clonotypes from the bulk population. Because the study included only two donors, the extent to which the findings can be generalized is limited. Most clones expanded after primary vaccination were re-detected after the booster (around 96% of CD4 and approximately 89% of CD8), suggesting broad memory maintenance. Compared with the primary T-cell response, the secondary T-cell response was faster but weaker, reaching its peak on day 5 rather than on day 15. A small fraction of clonotypes showed up in both the CD4 and CD8 compartments, probably as a result of convergent recombination.

The sequence derives from a man between 18 and 29 years old who received the YFV17D yellow fever vaccine. This chain is built from TRBV2 and TRBJ1-1; too little of a D gene remains to name it. The source was PBMCs, collected less than 6 days after the first yellow fever vaccination. In nucleotides, the sequence is TGTGCCAGCAGTGGAGATAGGGCAGACACTGAAGCTTTCTTT. Its coded protein is CASSGDRADTEAFF.